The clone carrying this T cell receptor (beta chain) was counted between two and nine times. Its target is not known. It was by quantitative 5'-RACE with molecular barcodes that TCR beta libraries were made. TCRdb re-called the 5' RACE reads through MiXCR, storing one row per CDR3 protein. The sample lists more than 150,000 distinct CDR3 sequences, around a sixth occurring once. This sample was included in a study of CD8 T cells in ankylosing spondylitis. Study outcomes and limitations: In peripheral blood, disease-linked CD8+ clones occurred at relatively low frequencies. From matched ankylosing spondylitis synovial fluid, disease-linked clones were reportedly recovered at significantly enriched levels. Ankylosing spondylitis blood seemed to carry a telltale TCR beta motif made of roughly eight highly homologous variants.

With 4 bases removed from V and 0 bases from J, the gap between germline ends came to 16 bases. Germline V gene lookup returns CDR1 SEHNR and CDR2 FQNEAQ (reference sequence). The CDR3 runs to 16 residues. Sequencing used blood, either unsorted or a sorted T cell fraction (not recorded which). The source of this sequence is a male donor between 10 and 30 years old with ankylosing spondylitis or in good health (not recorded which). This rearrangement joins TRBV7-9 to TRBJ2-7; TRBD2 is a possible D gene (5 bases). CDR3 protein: CASSSLGLPSSYEQYF. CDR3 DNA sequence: TGTGCCAGCAGCTCCCTTGGACTTCCTAGCTCCTACGAGCAGTACTTC. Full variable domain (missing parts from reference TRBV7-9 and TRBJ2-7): DTGVSQNPRHKITKRGQNVTFRCDPISEHNRLYWYRQTLGQGPEFLTYFQNEAQLEKSRLLSDRFSAERPKGSFSTLEIQRTEQGDSAMYLCASSSLGLPSSYEQYFGPGTRLTVT.